Presented here are 27 T cell receptor beta chains from one specimen sequenced in a study of early T cells in non-severe SARS-CoV-2 infection. TCRdb recomputed calls from the 5' RACE reads with MiXCR, one row per CDR3 protein. The sample contains 86,000 or so distinct CDR3 sequences, about 14% of which appear only once. Sequenced material: whole blood. The receptors come from an adult who was a healthcare worker with PCR-confirmed SARS-CoV-2 infection or an uninfected control (not recorded which).

There are a few counts of this clonotype. The chain is built from TRBV11-2 and TRBJ2-5; tentatively, D is TRBD2 (5 bases). The germline V gene encodes CDR1 SGHAT and CDR2 FQNNGV. Deletions cut 3 bases from V and 2 bases from J, with 10 bases between. The CDR3 is 14 amino acids. In nucleotides, the CDR3 is TGTGCCAGCAGCTTTCGCGGGTCGCAAGAGACCCAGTACTTC. This translates into CASSFRGSQETQYF.

V gene TRBV30 combines with J gene TRBJ2-5; D unclear. Per germline, CDR1 GTSNPN and CDR2 SVGIG (reference sequence). The CDR3 extends over 16 amino acids. Trimming removed 2 bases from V and 5 bases from J, with 21 bases in between. The CDR3 reads CAWSPPQARTGETQYF. CDR3 DNA: TGTGCCTGGAGTCCCCCCCAAGCTAGAACGGGCGAGACCCAGTACTTC.

This clonotype appeared a few times. The chain links TRBV29-1 to TRBJ2-3; D gene unclear. The CDR3 covers 12 residues. Per germline, CDR1 SQVTM and CDR2 ANQGSEA. V shed 0 bases and J shed 2 bases, with 3 bases lying between them. CDR3: CSVEEVTDTQYF. The CDR3 nucleotides are TGCAGCGTTGAAGAAGTCACAGATACGCAGTATTTT.

The table lists this clonotype with a few counts. The CDR3 nucleotides read TGTGCCAGCAATCCTCCCGGATCAACTAATGAAAAACTGTTTTTT. This codes for CASNPPGSTNEKLFF. The rearrangement joins TRBV7-9 to TRBJ1-4, with unresolved D. V lost 7 bases and J 0 bases, leaving 12 bases between the germline ends. The CDR3 covers 15 residues. From germline, CDR1 is SEHNR and CDR2 FQNEAQ (reference sequence).

This clonotype has a handful of counts. The rearrangement uses TRBV9 and TRBJ2-1; D not certain. Germline-derived CDR1 and CDR2 are SGDLS and YYNGEE. The CDR3 is 15 amino acids. V shed 0 bases and J shed 4 bases, with 11 bases lying between them. The CDR3 DNA is TGTGCCAGCAGCGTAGGGGCTTCCACTTACAATGAGCAGTTCTTC. Translated, it gives CASSVGASTYNEQFF.

This clonotype was counted many times. The V gene is TRBV29-1, the J gene TRBJ1-4, with 7 bases fitting TRBD1. V was clipped by 5 bases and J by 5 bases; unmatched bases: 8. CDR1 and CDR2 (germline): SQVTM, ANQGSEA. The length of the CDR3 is 14 residues. The CDR3 spells CSVCRQGINEKLFF. In nucleotides, the CDR3 is TGCAGCGTTTGTCGACAGGGCATAAATGAAAAACTGTTTTTT.

This clonotype was seen only a few times. V is TRBV5-4 and J is TRBJ2-7, with 11 nucleotides matching TRBD2. J lost 5 bases, V lost 3 bases, and 10 bases had no gene match. Germline V lookup: CDR1 SGHNT, CDR2 YYREEE (reference sequence). The CDR3 contains 16 residues. CDR3 nucleotide sequence: TGTGCCAGCAGCTCAACCCTGACTAGCGGGAACCACGAGCAGTACTTC. It codes for CASSSTLTSGNHEQYF.

The gene calls are TRBV5-1 and TRBJ2-3; 7 bases agree with TRBD2. This CDR3 region has 11 residues. The trim removed 7 bases at V and 6 bases at J, leaving 2 bases unmatched. Germline V gene sequence: CDR1 SGHRS, CDR2 YFSETQ. CDR3 bases: TGCGCCAGCCGCGGGGGTGATACGCAGTATTTT. The encoded protein is CASRGGDTQYF.

J is TRBJ2-1 and V is TRBV24-1, with TRBD1 identical over 9 bases. J gave up 7 bases and V 3 bases, and 9 bases lay outside the gene matches. CDR3 length equals 16 residues. Germline V CDR1 and CDR2: KGHDR, SFDVKD. CDR3 DNA: TGTGCCACCAGTGATGTGGAGAGGACAGGGGTAAATGAGCAGTTCTTC. As protein: CATSDVERTGVNEQFF.

This clonotype was detected a few times. V gene TRBV6-6 combines with J gene TRBJ2-3, with 7 positions matching TRBD1. CDR1 and CDR2 (germline): MNHNY, SVGAGI (reference sequence). This CDR3 comprises 16 residues. V shed 7 bases and J 5 bases; nucleotides not matched to a gene: 15. CDR3 DNA: TGTGCCAGCACCAAACGGGACAGTCCTGGCGGAGATACGCAGTATTTT. It is translated as CASTKRDSPGGDTQYF.

This clonotype was seen more than once but under ten times. The V gene is TRBV7-3, the J gene TRBJ1-1, with D possibly TRBD1 on 5 matching bases. The CDR3 contains 16 residues. The germline gives CDR1 SGHTA, CDR2 FQGTGA. With 5 bases removed from V and 5 bases from J, the gap between germline ends came to 21 bases. CDR3 amino acids: CASSIDTGLGRTEAFF. The CDR3 nucleotides read TGTGCCAGCAGCATAGATACAGGTTTGGGTCGTACTGAAGCTTTCTTT. Variable domain in full (rest from reference TRBV7-3 and TRBJ1-1): GAGVSQTPSNKVTEKGKYVELRCDPISGHTALYWYRQSLGQGPEFLIYFQGTGAADDSGLPNDRFFAVRPEGSVSTLKIQRTERGDSAVYLCASSIDTGLGRTEAFFGQGTRLTVV.

This clonotype was seen repeatedly, ten times or more. V usage is TRBV6-6 and J usage is TRBJ2-7, with TRBD1 as a possible D gene (5 bases). Looked up from germline, CDR1 is MNHNY and CDR2 is SVGAGI (reference sequence). The length of the CDR3 is 12 residues. Trimming cost V 4 bases and J 7 bases, with 11 bases left between them. In nucleotides, the CDR3 is TGTGCCAGCAGTTTCAGGGTTGGAGAGCAGTACTTC. It encodes CASSFRVGEQYF.

This clonotype was found many times. The chain recombines TRBV4-1 with TRBJ2-1; D is undetermined. Trimming left V 1 base short and J 0 bases short, with 10 bases between. Per germline, CDR1 MGHRA and CDR2 YSYEKL. CDR3 length equals 16 residues. This chain's CDR3 is CASSQALSASYNEQFF. Written as DNA, the CDR3 is TGCGCCAGCAGCCAAGCACTATCAGCCTCCTACAATGAGCAGTTCTTC.

This clonotype was seen at least ten times. The chain couples TRBV11-2 to TRBJ1-4; D unresolved. Germline CDR1 SGHAT, CDR2 FQNNGV. The CDR3 consists of 13 residues. Trimming removed 5 bases from V and 6 bases from J, with 10 bases in between. The CDR3 is CASSKREDEKLFF. In nucleotides, the CDR3 is TGTGCCAGCAGCAAGCGTGAGGATGAAAAACTGTTTTTT.

This clonotype was picked up a small number of times. The CDR3 nucleotides read TGTGCCAGCAGCGAAGAGACAGGGGCGGATGGCTACACCTTC. Protein sequence: CASSEETGADGYTF. This sequence joins TRBV7-9 and TRBJ1-2; TRBD1 matches at 8 bases. The CDR3 consists of 14 residues. V shed 5 bases and J 6 bases; nucleotides not matched to a gene: 8. CDR1 SEHNR and CDR2 FQNEAQ come from the germline V gene (reference sequence).

Note on this clonotype: This may be a read error: a much more frequent sequence differs by one nucleotide. The chain combines TRBV7-9 with TRBJ2-1, with 7 bases matching TRBD1. The CDR3 totals 15 residues. Germline CDR1 is SEHNR and CDR2 is FQNEAQ (reference sequence). CDR3 DNA sequence: TGTGTCAGCCGAAAATCCGGGACAGTCAGTGATGAGCAGTTCTTC. Translation: CVSRKSGTVSDEQFF.

The J gene is TRBJ2-7, the V gene TRBV20-1; possibly TRBD1 or TRBD2 for D (5 bases each). Germline CDR1 and CDR2: DFQATT and SNEGSKA (reference sequence). This CDR3 spans 14 amino acids. The V and J ends lost 7 bases and 2 bases respectively, with 18 bases between them. The CDR3 bases are TGCAGTGTTCGAAGCGGACAAGTCACCTACGAGCAGTACTTC. It translates to CSVRSGQVTYEQYF.

This clonotype was found many times. The V call is TRBV7-9, the J call TRBJ2-7; D might be TRBD1 (6 bases). Per germline, CDR1 SEHNR and CDR2 FQNEAQ (reference sequence). The CDR3 length is 13 residues. V was pared by 7 bases and J by 4 bases, with 14 bases between. The CDR3 DNA is TGTGCCAGCACCACGGACAGCCCTTACGAGCAGTACTTC. Its translation: CASTTDSPYEQYF. Drawing the rest from reference TRBV7-9 and TRBJ2-7, the complete variable domain is DTGVSQNPRHKITKRGQNVTFRCDPISEHNRLYWYRQTLGQGPEFLTYFQNEAQLEKSRLLSDRFSAERPKGSFSTLEIQRTEQGDSAMYLCASTTDSPYEQYFGPGTRLTVT.

With respect to this clonotype: This may stem from a read error, because a much larger clone lies one nucleotide away. The chain links TRBV11-2 to TRBJ2-3; weak D call: TRBD2 (6 bases). Germline CDR1 is SGHAT and CDR2 is FQNNGV. This CDR3 has 15 amino acids. For the CDR3, the DNA is TGTACCAGCAGCTTCGGCGGGGCGCACACAGATACGCAGTATTTT. Translated, it gives CTSSFGGAHTDTQYF.

The chain uses TRBV7-2 and TRBJ2-5; TRBD1 matches at 7 bases. CDR1 is SGHTA, CDR2 FQGNSA, per germline. The trim removed 11 bases at V and 5 bases at J, leaving 14 bases unmatched. CDR3 size: 14 residues. The CDR3 loop is CALLREGALETQYF. For the CDR3, the DNA is TGTGCCCTTCTCCGAGAGGGGGCCTTGGAGACCCAGTACTTC.

This clonotype showed up many times. The chain carries TRBV29-1 and TRBJ2-7, with 7 bases aligning to TRBD2. Germline V lookup: CDR1 SQVTM, CDR2 ANQGSEA. The CDR3 is 16 amino acids. The trim removed 1 base at V and 0 bases at J, leaving 9 bases unmatched. The CDR3 bases are TGCAGCGTTGAAGCGGGGGGACCACGCAGCTCCTACGAGCAGTACTTC. This translates into CSVEAGGPRSSYEQYF.

Comment on this clonotype: A clone one base away is much larger, so this may be a read error. The rearrangement links TRBV3-1 to TRBJ2-7; possibly TRBD1 for D (6 bases). Looked up from germline, CDR1 is LGHDT and CDR2 is YNNKEL (reference sequence). This CDR3 contains 14 residues. Trimming removed 10 bases from V and 2 bases from J, with 18 bases in between. CDR3 DNA: TGTGCCAACAGTACAGACAGGTTCCCCTACGAGCAGTACTTC. This gives the protein CANSTDRFPYEQYF.

This clonotype was observed a few times. The rearrangement links TRBV6-6 to TRBJ2-2, with 9 bases matching TRBD1. CDR1 and CDR2 from the germline V gene are MNHNY and SVGAGI (reference sequence). This CDR3 is 17 amino acids long. V trimming: 6 bases; J trimming: 0 bases; junction bases outside the gene matches: 8. The DNA for the CDR3 is TGTGCCAGCAGCGGGGGGACAGGGATAACGAACACCGGGGAGCTGTTTTTT. Translation: CASSGGTGITNTGELFF.

This clonotype was observed many times. The rearrangement uses TRBV5-1 and TRBJ1-2; 7 nucleotides line up with TRBD1. Looked up from germline, CDR1 is SGHRS and CDR2 is YFSETQ. The V segment lost 4 bases and the J segment 4 bases; nucleotides outside the gene matches: 7. The CDR3 has 14 residues. As DNA, the CDR3 is TGCGCCAGCAGCCCGGGGACAGCCACCTATGGCTACACCTTC. Translating it yields CASSPGTATYGYTF. The variable domain in full, completed from reference TRBV5-1 and TRBJ1-2, reads KAGVTQTPRYLIKTRGQQVTLSCSPISGHRSVSWYQQTPGQGLQFLFEYFSETQRNKGNFPGRFSGRQFSNSRSEMNVSTLELGDSALYLCASSPGTATYGYTFGSGTRLTVV.

The chain combines TRBV4-1 with TRBJ1-2; TRBD1 might be the D (6 bases). Looked up from germline, CDR1 is MGHRA and CDR2 is YSYEKL. Trimming stripped 4 bases from V and 5 bases from J, with 20 bases between. This CDR3 region has 16 residues. DNA for the CDR3: TGCGCCAGCAGCCCTCGACCACAGGGAGTAGAGTATGGCTACACCTTC. Residues: CASSPRPQGVEYGYTF.

In the case of this clonotype: Possible read error: a much larger clone is one base away. The chain uses TRBV10-3 and TRBJ1-2; D call uncertain. V was clipped by 4 bases and J by 5 bases, with 11 bases between them. This CDR3 is built from 13 residues. The V gene's germline CDR1 is ENHRY and CDR2 SYGVKD. The CDR3 region has the DNA TGTGCCATCAGTGCTACAAGGAATTATGGCTACACCTTC. It yields the protein CAISATRNYGYTF.

This clonotype was seen a few times. This chain joins TRBV5-4 and TRBJ2-7; 11 positions match TRBD2. V lost 4 bases and J lost 4; bases outside the gene matches: 10. The CDR3 sequence is 16 residues long. CDR1 is SGHNT, CDR2 YYREEE, per germline (reference sequence). The DNA of the CDR3 is TGTGCCAGCAGCCTATCGGTAGCGGGGGGGATTTACGAGCAGTACTTC. Translation gives CASSLSVAGGIYEQYF.